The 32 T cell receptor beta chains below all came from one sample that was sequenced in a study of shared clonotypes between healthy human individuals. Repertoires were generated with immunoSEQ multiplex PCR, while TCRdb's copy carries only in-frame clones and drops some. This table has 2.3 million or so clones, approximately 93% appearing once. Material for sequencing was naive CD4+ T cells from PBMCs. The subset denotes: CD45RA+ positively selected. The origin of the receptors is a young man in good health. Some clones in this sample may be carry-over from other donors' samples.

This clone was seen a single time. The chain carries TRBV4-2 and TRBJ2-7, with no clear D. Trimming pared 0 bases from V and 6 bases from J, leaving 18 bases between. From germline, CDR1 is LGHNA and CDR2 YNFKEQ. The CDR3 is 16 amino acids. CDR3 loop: CASSQDRNVPPGEQYF. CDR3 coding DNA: TGTGCCAGCAGCCAAGATCGGAACGTTCCCCCCGGCGAGCAGTACTTC.

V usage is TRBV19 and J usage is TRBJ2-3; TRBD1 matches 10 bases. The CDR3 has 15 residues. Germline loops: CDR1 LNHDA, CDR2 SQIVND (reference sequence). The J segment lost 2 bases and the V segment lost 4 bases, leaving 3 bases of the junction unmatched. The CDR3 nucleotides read TGTGCCAGTAGTACCGGGACAGGGGCCACAGATACGCAGTATTTT. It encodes CASSTGTGATDTQYF.

CDR3 region: CASSKVKLAQKAAKNIQYF. CDR3 nucleotide sequence: TGTGCCAGCAGCAAAGTTAAACTAGCTCAAAAGGCAGCCAAAAACATTCAGTACTTC. The rearrangement joins TRBV21-1 to TRBJ2-4; no DNA check was done on the table's D call, TRBD2. TRBV21-1 is termed a pseudogene. This CDR3 has 19 amino acids.

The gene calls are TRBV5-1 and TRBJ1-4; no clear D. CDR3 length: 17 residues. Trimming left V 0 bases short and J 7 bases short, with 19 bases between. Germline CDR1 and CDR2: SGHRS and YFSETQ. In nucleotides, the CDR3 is TGCGCCAGCAGCTTGGCGGTAGCTGGGCGCGTTGGTGAAAAACTGTTTTTT. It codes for CASSLAVAGRVGEKLFF.

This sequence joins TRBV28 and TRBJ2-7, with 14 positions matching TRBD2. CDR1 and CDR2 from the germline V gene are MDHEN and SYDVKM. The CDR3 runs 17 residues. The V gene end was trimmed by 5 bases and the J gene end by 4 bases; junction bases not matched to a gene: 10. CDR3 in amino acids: CASSRRTSGRMRYEQYF. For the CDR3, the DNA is TGTGCCAGCAGTCGAAGGACTAGCGGGAGGATGCGGTACGAGCAGTACTTC.

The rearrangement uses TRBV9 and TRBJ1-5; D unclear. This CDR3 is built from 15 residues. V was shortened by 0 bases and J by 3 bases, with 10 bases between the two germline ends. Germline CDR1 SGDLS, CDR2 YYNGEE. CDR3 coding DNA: TGTGCCAGCAGCGTAGTTCCAGGCCCCAATCAGCCCCAGCATTTT. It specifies CASSVVPGPNQPQHF.

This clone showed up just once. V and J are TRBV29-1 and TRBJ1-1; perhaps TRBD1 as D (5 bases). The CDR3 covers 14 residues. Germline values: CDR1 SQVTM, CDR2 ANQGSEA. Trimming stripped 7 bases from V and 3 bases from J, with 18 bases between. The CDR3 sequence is CSGGGAGAYTEAFF. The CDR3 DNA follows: TGCAGCGGGGGGGGAGCAGGAGCTTACACTGAAGCTTTCTTT.

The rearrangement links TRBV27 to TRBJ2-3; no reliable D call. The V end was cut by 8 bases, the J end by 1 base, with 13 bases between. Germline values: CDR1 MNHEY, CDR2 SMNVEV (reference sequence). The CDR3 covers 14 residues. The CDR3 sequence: CASYRRDGTDTQYF. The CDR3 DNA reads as TGTGCCAGCTACCGTAGAGACGGCACAGATACGCAGTATTTT.

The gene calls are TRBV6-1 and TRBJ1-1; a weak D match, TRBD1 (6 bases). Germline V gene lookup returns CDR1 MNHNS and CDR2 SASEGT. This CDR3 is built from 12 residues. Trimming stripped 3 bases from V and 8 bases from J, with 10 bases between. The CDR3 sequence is CASSDIGGEAFF. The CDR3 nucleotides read TGTGCCAGCAGTGATATAGGGGGGGAAGCTTTCTTT.

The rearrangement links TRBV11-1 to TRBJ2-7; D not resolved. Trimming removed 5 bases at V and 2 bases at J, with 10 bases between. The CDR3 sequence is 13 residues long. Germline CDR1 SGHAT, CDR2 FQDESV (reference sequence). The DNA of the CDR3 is TGTGCCAGCAGCCCCCGCCGGGCCTACGAGCAGTACTTC. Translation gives CASSPRRAYEQYF.

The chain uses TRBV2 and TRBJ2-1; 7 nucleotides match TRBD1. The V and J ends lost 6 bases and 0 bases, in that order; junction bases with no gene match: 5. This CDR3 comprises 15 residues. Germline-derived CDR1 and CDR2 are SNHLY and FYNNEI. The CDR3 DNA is TGTGCCAGCAGCACCGGGACAGCCTCCTACAATGAGCAGTTCTTC. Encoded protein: CASSTGTASYNEQFF.

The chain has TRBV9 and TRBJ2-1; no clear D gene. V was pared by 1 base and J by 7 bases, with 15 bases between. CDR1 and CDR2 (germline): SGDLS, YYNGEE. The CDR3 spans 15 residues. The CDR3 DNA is TGTGCCAGCAGCGTAACTGGGGTACCCGGGAATGAGCAGTTCTTC. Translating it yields CASSVTGVPGNEQFF.

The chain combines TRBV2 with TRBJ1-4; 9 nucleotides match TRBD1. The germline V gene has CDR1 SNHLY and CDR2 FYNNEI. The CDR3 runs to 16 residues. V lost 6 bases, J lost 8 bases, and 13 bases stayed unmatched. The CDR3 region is CASREYRDRESEKLFF. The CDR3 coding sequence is TGTGCCAGCAGAGAATACCGGGACAGGGAAAGCGAAAAACTGTTTTTT.

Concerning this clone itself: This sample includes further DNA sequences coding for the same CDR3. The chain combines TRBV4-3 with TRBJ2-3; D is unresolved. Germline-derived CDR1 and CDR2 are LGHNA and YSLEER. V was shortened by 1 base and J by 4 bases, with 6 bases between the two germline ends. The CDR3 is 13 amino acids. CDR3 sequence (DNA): TGCGCCAGCAGCCAAGTTAGGGCAGATACGCAGTATTTT. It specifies CASSQVRADTQYF.

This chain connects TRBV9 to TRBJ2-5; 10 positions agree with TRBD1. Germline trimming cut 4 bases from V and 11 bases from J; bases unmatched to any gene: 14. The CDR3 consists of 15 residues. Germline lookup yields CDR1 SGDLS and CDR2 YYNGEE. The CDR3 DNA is TGTGCCAGCAGCCCGGGAATACAGGACAGGGGGTCACAGTACTTC. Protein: CASSPGIQDRGSQYF.

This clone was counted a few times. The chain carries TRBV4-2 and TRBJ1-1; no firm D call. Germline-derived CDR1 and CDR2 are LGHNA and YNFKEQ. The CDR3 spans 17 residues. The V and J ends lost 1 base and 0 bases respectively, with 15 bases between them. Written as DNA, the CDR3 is TGTGCCAGCAGCCAAGGGCCGAAAAACACGATGAACACTGAAGCTTTCTTT. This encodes CASSQGPKNTMNTEAFF.

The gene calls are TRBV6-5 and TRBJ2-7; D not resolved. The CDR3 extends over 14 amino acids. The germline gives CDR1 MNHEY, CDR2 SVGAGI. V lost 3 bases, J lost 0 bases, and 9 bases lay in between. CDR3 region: CASSYLRSSYEQYF. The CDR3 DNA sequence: TGTGCCAGCAGTTATCTCAGGAGCTCCTACGAGCAGTACTTC.

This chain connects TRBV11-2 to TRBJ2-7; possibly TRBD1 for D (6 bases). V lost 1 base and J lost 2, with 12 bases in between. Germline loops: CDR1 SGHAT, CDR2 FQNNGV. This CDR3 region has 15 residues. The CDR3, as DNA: TGTGCCAGCAGCTTAGTCTTGCAGGGGACCTACGAGCAGTACTTC. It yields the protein CASSLVLQGTYEQYF.

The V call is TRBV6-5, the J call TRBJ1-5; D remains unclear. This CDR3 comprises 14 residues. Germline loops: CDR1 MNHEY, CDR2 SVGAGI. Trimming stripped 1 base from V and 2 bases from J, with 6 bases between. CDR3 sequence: CASSYWRGNQPQHF. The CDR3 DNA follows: TGTGCCAGCAGTTACTGGAGGGGCAATCAGCCCCAGCATTTT.

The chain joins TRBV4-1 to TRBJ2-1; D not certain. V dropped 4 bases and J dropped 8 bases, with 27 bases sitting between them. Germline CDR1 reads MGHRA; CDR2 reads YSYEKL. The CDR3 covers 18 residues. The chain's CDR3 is CASSRTFLDAFSEDEQFF. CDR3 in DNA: TGCGCCAGCAGCCGAACCTTCCTGGACGCCTTTTCCGAGGATGAGCAGTTCTTC.

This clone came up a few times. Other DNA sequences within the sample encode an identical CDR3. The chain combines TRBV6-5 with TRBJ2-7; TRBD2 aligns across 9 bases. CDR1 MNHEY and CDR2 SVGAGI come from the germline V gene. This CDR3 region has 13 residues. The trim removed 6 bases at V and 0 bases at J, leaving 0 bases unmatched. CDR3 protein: CASRTSGSYEQYF. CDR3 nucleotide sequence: TGTGCCAGCAGGACTAGCGGCTCCTACGAGCAGTACTTC.

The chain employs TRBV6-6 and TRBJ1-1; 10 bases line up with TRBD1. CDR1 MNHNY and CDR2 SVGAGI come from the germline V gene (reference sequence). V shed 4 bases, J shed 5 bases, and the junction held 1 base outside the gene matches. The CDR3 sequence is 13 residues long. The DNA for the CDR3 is TGTGCCAGCAGTTGGGGACAGGGGACTGAAGCTTTCTTT. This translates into CASSWGQGTEAFF.

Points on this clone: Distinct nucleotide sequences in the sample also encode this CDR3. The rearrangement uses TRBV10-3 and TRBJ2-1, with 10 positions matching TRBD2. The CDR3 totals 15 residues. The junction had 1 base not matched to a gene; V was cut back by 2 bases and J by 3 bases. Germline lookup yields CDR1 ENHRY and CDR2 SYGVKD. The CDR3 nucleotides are TGTGCCATCAGTGAGACTAGCGGGAACTACAATGAGCAGTTCTTC. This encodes CAISETSGNYNEQFF.

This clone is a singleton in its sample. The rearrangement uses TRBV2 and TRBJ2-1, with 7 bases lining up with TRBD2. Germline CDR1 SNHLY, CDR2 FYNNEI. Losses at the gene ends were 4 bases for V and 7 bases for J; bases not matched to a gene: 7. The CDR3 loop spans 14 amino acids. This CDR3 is CASSVGLAANEQFF. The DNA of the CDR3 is TGTGCCAGCAGTGTTGGGCTAGCGGCTAATGAGCAGTTCTTC.

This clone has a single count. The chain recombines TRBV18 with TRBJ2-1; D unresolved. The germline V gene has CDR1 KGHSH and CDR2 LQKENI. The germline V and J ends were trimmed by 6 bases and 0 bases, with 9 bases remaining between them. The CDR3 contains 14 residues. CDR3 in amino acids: CASSDLSSYNEQFF. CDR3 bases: TGTGCCAGCTCGGATCTCAGCTCCTACAATGAGCAGTTCTTC.

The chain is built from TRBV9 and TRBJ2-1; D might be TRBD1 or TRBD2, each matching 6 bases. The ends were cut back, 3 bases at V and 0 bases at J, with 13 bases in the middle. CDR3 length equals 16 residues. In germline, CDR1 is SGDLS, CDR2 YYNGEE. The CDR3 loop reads CASSEGGISSYNEQFF. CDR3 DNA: TGTGCCAGCAGCGAGGGGGGTATTAGCTCCTACAATGAGCAGTTCTTC.

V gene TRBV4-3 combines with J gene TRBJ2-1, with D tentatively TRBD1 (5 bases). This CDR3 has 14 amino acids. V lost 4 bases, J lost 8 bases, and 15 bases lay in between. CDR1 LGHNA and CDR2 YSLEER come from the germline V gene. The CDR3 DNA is TGCGCCAGCAGCCCCACAGGTTTGGTCCATGAGCAGTTCTTC. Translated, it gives CASSPTGLVHEQFF.

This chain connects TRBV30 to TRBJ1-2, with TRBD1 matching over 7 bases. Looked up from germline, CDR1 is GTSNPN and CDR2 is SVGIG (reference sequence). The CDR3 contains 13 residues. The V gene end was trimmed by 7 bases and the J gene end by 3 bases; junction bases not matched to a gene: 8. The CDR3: CASTHRGDYGYTF. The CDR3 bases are TGTGCCTCGACCCACAGGGGAGACTATGGCTACACCTTC.

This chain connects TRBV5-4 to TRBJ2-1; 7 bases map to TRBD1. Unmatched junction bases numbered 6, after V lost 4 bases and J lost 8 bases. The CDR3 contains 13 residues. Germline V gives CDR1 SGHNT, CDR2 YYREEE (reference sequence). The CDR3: CASSIGQGDEQFF. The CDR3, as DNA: TGTGCCAGCAGCATAGGTCAGGGGGATGAGCAGTTCTTC.

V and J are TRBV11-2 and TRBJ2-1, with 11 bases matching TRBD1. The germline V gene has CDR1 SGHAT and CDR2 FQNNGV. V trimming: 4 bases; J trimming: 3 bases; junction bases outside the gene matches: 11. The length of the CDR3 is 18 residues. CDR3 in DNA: TGTGCCAGCAGCTCCGGACAGGGGGCGCTTATTATCTACAATGAGCAGTTCTTC. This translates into CASSSGQGALIIYNEQFF.

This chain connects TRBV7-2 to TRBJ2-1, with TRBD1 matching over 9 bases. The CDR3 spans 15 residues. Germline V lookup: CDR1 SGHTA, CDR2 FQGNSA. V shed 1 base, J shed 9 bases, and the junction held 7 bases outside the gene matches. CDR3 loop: CASSLGGTGIGEQFF. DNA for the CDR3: TGTGCCAGCAGCTTAGGGGGGACAGGGATCGGTGAGCAGTTCTTC.

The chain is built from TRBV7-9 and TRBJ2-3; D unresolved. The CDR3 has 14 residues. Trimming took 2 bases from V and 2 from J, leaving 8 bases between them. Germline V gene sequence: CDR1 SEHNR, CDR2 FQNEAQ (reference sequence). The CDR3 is CASSLTFATDTQYF. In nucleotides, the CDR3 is TGTGCCAGCAGCTTAACTTTCGCCACAGATACGCAGTATTTT.